Sequencing of this T cell receptor (beta chain) was carried out in a study of blood T cell repertoires in COVID-19. In the study overall: The analysed material was cDNA or gDNA that came from T cells, B-cell-depleted T cells, or PBMCs.

Original handling: Estimation of nucleated cell counts was performed using reference gene primer amplification. Clones were read by immunoSEQ multiplex PCR, and TCRdb kept only the in-frame ones, dropping some. V and J calls and clone size follow that table, whereas D and trimming were derived from the DNA. The profile covers 200,000 to 250,000 clones, with more than 80% appearing a single time and approximately 8.7% taken by the ten largest. This CDR3 region has 17 residues. After removal of 3 bases from V and 3 bases from J, the junction contained 10 bases not matched to a gene. The germline CDR1 and CDR2 sequences are SEHNR and FQNEAQ (reference sequence).

The sequencing input was PBMCs or T cells enriched from blood (not recorded which). The receptor was derived from a middle-aged man who had recovered from COVID-19. V and J are TRBV7-9 and TRBJ1-1; 10 bases fit TRBD1. CDR3 DNA sequence: TGTGCCAGCAGCTTTCCCTCGACAGGGGGCGCTTACACTGAAGCTTTCTTT. Its protein product is CASSFPSTGGAYTEAFF.